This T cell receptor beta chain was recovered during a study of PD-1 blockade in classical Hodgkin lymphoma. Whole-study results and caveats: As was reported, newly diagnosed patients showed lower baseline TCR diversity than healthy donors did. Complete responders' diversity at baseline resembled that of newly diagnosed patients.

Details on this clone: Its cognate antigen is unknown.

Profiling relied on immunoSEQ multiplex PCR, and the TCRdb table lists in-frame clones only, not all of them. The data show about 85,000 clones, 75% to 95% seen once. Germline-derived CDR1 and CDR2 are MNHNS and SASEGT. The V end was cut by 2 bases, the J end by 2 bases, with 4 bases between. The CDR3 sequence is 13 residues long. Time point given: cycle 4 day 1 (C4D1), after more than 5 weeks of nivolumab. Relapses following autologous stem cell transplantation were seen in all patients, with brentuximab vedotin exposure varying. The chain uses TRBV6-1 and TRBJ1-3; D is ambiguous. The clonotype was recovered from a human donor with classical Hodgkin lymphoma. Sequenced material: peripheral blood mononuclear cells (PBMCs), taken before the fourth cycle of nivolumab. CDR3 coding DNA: TGTGCCAGCAGTGAATCTACTGGAAACACCATATATTTT. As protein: CASSESTGNTIYF.